This T cell receptor beta chain stems from a study of T cell responses to AZD1222 COVID-19 vaccine. Notes on this clone: Antigen unknown.

Study-level findings and limits: Nearly half of spike-specific TCRs reportedly target variant regions that are unmutated in the B.1.351 and B.1.1.7 variants. The donors showed a predominance of white British ancestry and of females, with possible underestimation of clonal diversity. The breadth and depth of Spike-specific TCRs increased once two AZD1222 doses had been given. Dominant at 160-218 and 743-854, vaccine-associated CD4 TCRs also spanned spike.

Some clones are missing from TCRdb's copy, which holds only in-frame ones; the method was immunoSEQ multiplex PCR. The sample lists about 140,000 clones; roughly 93% were seen once. Per germline, CDR1 MNHEY and CDR2 SVGAGI. This CDR3 contains 12 residues. The germline V and J ends were trimmed by 0 bases and 9 bases, with 6 bases remaining between them. The sequence was obtained from an adult who received the AZD1222 COVID-19 vaccine. The input for sequencing was peripheral blood, taken 28 days after the second AZD1222 dose. The chain carries TRBV6-5 and TRBJ2-1; no clear D. In DNA, the CDR3 is TGTGCCAGCAGTTACTCGAAGGGTGAGCAGTTCTTC. Amino acid sequence: CASSYSKGEQFF.